A selection of T cell receptor beta chains follows, all from one sample in a study of cytomegalovirus exposure and HLA in healthy donors. Profiling relied on immunoSEQ multiplex PCR, and the TCRdb table lists in-frame clones only, not all of them. This sample yields fewer than 150,000 clones, of which less than 75% are seen a single time; around 4.2% belongs to the top ten. Sequenced: PBMCs. Source of these receptors: a woman between 40 and 50 years old in good health and CMV-seronegative. Each CDR3 is given with its conserved first and last residue. D genes are given only for firm matches. Size tells how often a clone was seen (once, few, many) or the class of an expanded clone, and some rows leave it out.

d_call	v_call	clone_size	j_call	cdr3_nt	cdr3_aa
.	TRBV11-1	.	TRBJ2-3	TGTGCCAGCAGGGGAAGGGGGGGCCGCACAGATACGCAGTATTTT	CASRGRGGRTDTQYF
TRBD1	TRBV6-5	.	TRBJ2-5	TGTGCCAGCAGTTACTCGGGACAGGGAGAGACCCAGTACTTC	CASSYSGQGETQYF
.	TRBV7-9	.	TRBJ1-2	TGTGCCAGCAGCCCGGACGGGGGAGGTGGCTATGGCTACACCTTC	CASSPDGGGGYGYTF
.	TRBV19	.	TRBJ2-1	TGTGCCAGTAGTGCCTCTACTCCCACCTCCTACAATGAGCAGTTCTTC	CASSASTPTSYNEQFF
TRBD1	TRBV9	.	TRBJ1-5	TGTGCCAGCAGCGCTACAGGGGGCGTAGGGCAGCCCCAGCATTTT	CASSATGGVGQPQHF
.	TRBV5-6	.	TRBJ2-1	TGTGCCAGCAGCTTGGCTGGGGCTGGTTCCGACGTGGGTGAGCAGTTCTTC	CASSLAGAGSDVGEQFF
.	TRBV28	.	TRBJ2-5	TGTGCCAGCAGGCTGGGGACACTAGAGACCCAGTACTTC	CASRLGTLETQYF
TRBD1	TRBV18	.	TRBJ1-5	TGTGCCAGCTCACACGGGACAGAGAATCAGCCCCAGCATTTT	CASSHGTENQPQHF
.	TRBV11-3	.	TRBJ2-5	TGTGCCAGCAGCTTAGGGGGGACTGTCCAAGAGACCCAGTACTTC	CASSLGGTVQETQYF
TRBD2	TRBV4-3	.	TRBJ2-2	TGCGCCAGCAGCCAAGATTCGGGACTAGCGGGGGCCTTCACCGGGGAGCTGTTTTTT	CASSQDSGLAGAFTGELFF
.	TRBV7-8	.	TRBJ2-7	TGTGCCAGCAGCTTATCCAGCTACGAGCAGTACTTC	CASSLSSYEQYF
TRBD1	TRBV18	.	TRBJ2-2	TGTGCCAGCTCACCTCTGTCAGGGGGAGAGACCGGGGAGCTGTTTTTT	CASSPLSGGETGELFF
.	TRBV19	.	TRBJ2-7	TGTGCCAGTAGTATAACGGGAGTAATCAACGAGCAGTACTTC	CASSITGVINEQYF
TRBD1	TRBV6-5	.	TRBJ2-7	TGTGCCAGCAGTGCGGACGGGACAGGGGCCTACGAGCAGTACTTC	CASSADGTGAYEQYF
TRBD2	TRBV10-3	.	TRBJ2-2	TGTGCCATCGGAGGGGCGGGGGGGCCTCAGACCGGGGAGCTGTTTTTT	CAIGGAGGPQTGELFF
TRBD2	TRBV11-2	.	TRBJ2-7	TGTGCCAGCAGCTTAGGTCCTAGCGGGACCCTCTACGAGCAGTACTTC	CASSLGPSGTLYEQYF
TRBD2	TRBV18	.	TRBJ2-7	TGTGCCAGCTCACCCGGGACTAGCGGGATTTCCTACGAGCAGTACTTC	CASSPGTSGISYEQYF
TRBD2	TRBV19	.	TRBJ2-5	TGTGCCAGTAAAACGGGAGGCGGTAAACAAGAGACCCAGTACTTC	CASKTGGGKQETQYF
TRBD2	TRBV2	.	TRBJ2-1	TGTGCCAGCAGTGAGTCCCCCGGGACTAGCGGTTACAATGAGCAGTTCTTC	CASSESPGTSGYNEQFF
TRBD2	TRBV6-4	.	TRBJ2-1	TGTGCCAGCAGTGACTCTAGCGGGAGGAGCTCCTACAATGAGCAGTTCTTC	CASSDSSGRSSYNEQFF
TRBD1	TRBV4-2	.	TRBJ2-3	TGTGCCAGCAGCCAAGGACAGGGGAGCACAGATACGCAGTATTTT	CASSQGQGSTDTQYF
.	TRBV7-2	once	TRBJ2-1	TGTGCCAGCAGCTTCGGCGGGGAGGTCTACAATGAGCAGTTCTTC	CASSFGGEVYNEQFF
.	TRBV7-9	.	TRBJ1-4	TGTGCCAGCAGCGTACAGGGCTTCGATGAAAAACTGTTTTTT	CASSVQGFDEKLFF
.	TRBV7-9	few	TRBJ2-7	TGTGCCAGCAGCTTAGCAGGGGAAGCCGAGCAGTACTTC	CASSLAGEAEQYF
.	TRBV5-1	.	TRBJ2-5	TGCGCCAGCAGCTTACTAGGACGGGACACCGGGGAGCAGTACTTC	CASSLLGRDTGEQYF
.	TRBV12-5	once	TRBJ2-5	TGTGCTAGTGGTTTGGTATCGGGAAACCAAGAGACCCAGTACTTC	CASGLVSGNQETQYF
.	TRBV13	.	TRBJ2-5	TGTGCCAGCAGCGGTCGGGGTATCCAAGAGACCCAGTACTTC	CASSGRGIQETQYF
TRBD2	TRBV28	.	TRBJ2-3	TGTGCCAGCAGTTTATCCCGTGCTAGCGGGAGGGGAAGCACAGATACGCAGTATTTT	CASSLSRASGRGSTDTQYF
TRBD2	TRBV4-1	few	TRBJ2-3	TGCGCCAGCAGCCAAGACGTATTAGCGGGAGTTACAGATACGCAGTATTTT	CASSQDVLAGVTDTQYF
.	TRBV7-6	.	TRBJ2-2	TGTGCCAGCAGCTTAGAACTAGCCTTCACCGGGGAGCTGTTTTTT	CASSLELAFTGELFF
.	TRBV7-9	.	TRBJ1-1	TGTGCCAGCAGCTTAGAGCGGAACACTGAAGCTTTCTTT	CASSLERNTEAFF
TRBD2	TRBV7-9	.	TRBJ2-1	TGTGCCAGCCAGCGGGAGGGGACCTACAATGAGCAGTTCTTC	CASQREGTYNEQFF
TRBD2	TRBV28	.	TRBJ2-1	TGTGCCAGCAGCCTCCTAGGCGGGAGCTACAATGAGCAGTTCTTC	CASSLLGGSYNEQFF
TRBD1	TRBV6-5	few	TRBJ2-7	TGTGCCAGCAGGGTAGACAGGGGGAATTCCTACGAGCAGTACTTC	CASRVDRGNSYEQYF
.	TRBV11-2	.	TRBJ1-6	TGTGCCAGCAGCTTATTCCAGTCTTCACCCCTCCACTTT	CASSLFQSSPLHF
TRBD2	TRBV7-3	.	TRBJ2-3	TGTGCCAGCAGCGCGGGGGGGGGCCCCTTCACAGATACGCAGTATTTT	CASSAGGGPFTDTQYF
.	TRBV28	few	TRBJ1-5	TGTGCCAGCAGTTTCCACCTAACAGGAGGGAATCAGCCCCAGCATTTT	CASSFHLTGGNQPQHF
.	TRBV5-1	.	TRBJ1-2	TGCGCCAGCAGCCCCGGGGTGGACCGACTTCGGCACACCTTC	CASSPGVDRLRHTF
.	TRBV7-6	.	TRBJ1-1	TGTGCCAGCAGCTTATGGGGGCGGAACACTGAAGCTTTCTTT	CASSLWGRNTEAFF
.	TRBV4-3	.	TRBJ1-1	TGCGCCAGCAGCCAAGACAGGTTCGGCAGGACTGAAGCTTTCTTT	CASSQDRFGRTEAFF
TRBD1	TRBV19	few	TRBJ1-3	TGTGCCAGTAGTATGGGACAGGGGACTGGAAACACCATATATTTT	CASSMGQGTGNTIYF
.	TRBV7-7	.	TRBJ2-2	TGTGCCAGCAGCCTAAACCTCCAGGCCGGGGAGCTGTTTTTT	CASSLNLQAGELFF
.	TRBV18	.	TRBJ2-1	TGTGCCAGCTCACCATTATCAGGCGGGGCGGACAATGAGCAGTTCTTC	CASSPLSGGADNEQFF
TRBD2	TRBV27	.	TRBJ2-7	TGTGCCAGCAGTCTCGGGACTAGCGGTACCTACGAGCAGTACTTC	CASSLGTSGTYEQYF
.	TRBV5-1	once	TRBJ2-2	TGCGCCAGCAGCTTGGGGGCAGTATACACCGGGGAGCTGTTTTTT	CASSLGAVYTGELFF
TRBD1	TRBV9	.	TRBJ2-3	TGTGCCAGCAGCGCAACAGGGGGGGATACGCAGTATTTT	CASSATGGDTQYF
TRBD2	TRBV27	once	TRBJ2-7	TGTGCCAGCAGTTCCACCAGGGGACTAGCGGGGGACGAGCAGTACTTC	CASSSTRGLAGDEQYF
.	TRBV28	.	TRBJ2-7	TGTGCCAGCAGTTCCACAGGGGACTCGTTCAACGAGCAGTACTTC	CASSSTGDSFNEQYF
TRBD2	TRBV7-8	few	TRBJ2-7	TGTGCCAGCAGCATCGGGGGGGGCGAGCAGTACTTC	CASSIGGGEQYF
TRBD1	TRBV2	.	TRBJ2-6	TGTGCCAGCAGGGCGATGGACAGGTCCCACTCTGGGGCCAACGTCCTGACTTTC	CASRAMDRSHSGANVLTF
TRBD1	TRBV11-3	.	TRBJ1-1	TGTGCCAGCAGCCCCAACAGGGGATTTAACACTGAAGCTTTCTTT	CASSPNRGFNTEAFF
TRBD1	TRBV7-2	.	TRBJ2-7	TGTGCCAGCAGCCCGGACAGGACTTCCTACGAGCAGTACTTC	CASSPDRTSYEQYF
.	TRBV7-3	.	TRBJ2-1	TGTGCCAGCAGCTTTGATCCGGGGGACTACAATGAGCAGTTCTTC	CASSFDPGDYNEQFF
.	TRBV28	.	TRBJ2-2	TGTGCCAGCAGTTATCTCCCCACCGGGGAGCTGTTTTTT	CASSYLPTGELFF
TRBD1	TRBV2	.	TRBJ2-7	TGTGCCAGCCGAGGGACAGGGTCCTACGAGCAGTACTTC	CASRGTGSYEQYF
TRBD1	TRBV2	few	TRBJ1-3	TGTGCCAGCAGCCTCGAGGGGGCGCGGGACACCATATATTTT	CASSLEGARDTIYF
TRBD2	TRBV7-2	.	TRBJ2-5	TGTGCCAGCAGCCCAGGGACTAGCGGGGGGGGGACCCAGTACTTC	CASSPGTSGGGTQYF
.	TRBV14	.	TRBJ1-2	TGTGCCAGCAGCCAAGGCGTCTATGGCTACACCTTC	CASSQGVYGYTF
TRBD1	TRBV7-2	.	TRBJ2-1	TGTGCCAGCAGCCCTCGCACGGACAGGGGGCAGTTCTTC	CASSPRTDRGQFF
.	TRBV7-2	.	TRBJ2-5	TGTGCCAGCAGCTTAGGTCTGCAAGAGACCCAGTACTTC	CASSLGLQETQYF